The entry below describes one T cell receptor (beta chain). The sample is drawn from a study of blood T cell repertoires in COVID-19. Study-wide background: The samples span acute and convalescent COVID-19 from the United States, Italy and Spain.

Profiling relied on immunoSEQ multiplex PCR, and the TCRdb table lists in-frame clones only, not all of them. The table includes about 420,000 clones, 70% to 90% detected once. Trimming removed 4 bases from V and 4 bases from J, with 8 bases in between. CDR3 length: 13 residues. Per germline, CDR1 SGHTA and CDR2 FQGTGA. Followed longitudinally, the Seattle patients had been enrolled during active infection. This TCR was sampled from a man between 18 and 35 years old with COVID-19, enrolled during active disease. What was sequenced was peripheral blood. The chain couples TRBV7-3 to TRBJ2-1, with a tentative D call TRBD1 (5 bases). The CDR3 coding sequence is TGTGCCAGCAGCTCGACAGTTTACAATGAGCAGTTCTTC. This gives the protein CASSSTVYNEQFF. Full variable domain (rest looked up from reference TRBV7-3 and TRBJ2-1): GAGVSQTPSNKVTEKGKYVELRCDPISGHTALYWYRQSLGQGPEFLIYFQGTGAADDSGLPNDRFFAVRPEGSVSTLKIQRTERGDSAVYLCASSSTVYNEQFFGPGTRLTVL.